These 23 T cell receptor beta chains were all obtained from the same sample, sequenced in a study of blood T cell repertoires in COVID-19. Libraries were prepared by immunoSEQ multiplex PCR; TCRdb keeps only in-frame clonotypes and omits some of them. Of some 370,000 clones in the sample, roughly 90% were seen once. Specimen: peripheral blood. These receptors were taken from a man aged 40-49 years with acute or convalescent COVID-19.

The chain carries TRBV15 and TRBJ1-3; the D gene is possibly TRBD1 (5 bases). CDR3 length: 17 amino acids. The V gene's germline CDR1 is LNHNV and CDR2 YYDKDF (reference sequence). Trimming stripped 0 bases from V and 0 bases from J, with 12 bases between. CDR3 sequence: CATSRDRGIYSGNTIYF. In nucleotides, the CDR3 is TGTGCCACCAGCAGAGATCGGGGGATCTACTCTGGAAACACCATATATTTT.

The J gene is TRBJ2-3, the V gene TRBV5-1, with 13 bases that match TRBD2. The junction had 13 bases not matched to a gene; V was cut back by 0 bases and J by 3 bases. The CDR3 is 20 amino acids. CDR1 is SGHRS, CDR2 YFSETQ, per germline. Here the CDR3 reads CASSLARGTSGTIGTDTQYF. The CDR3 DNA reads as TGCGCCAGCAGCTTGGCCAGGGGGACTAGCGGGACGATTGGGACAGATACGCAGTATTTT. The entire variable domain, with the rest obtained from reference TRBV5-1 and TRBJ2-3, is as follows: KAGVTQTPRYLIKTRGQQVTLSCSPISGHRSVSWYQQTPGQGLQFLFEYFSETQRNKGNFPGRFSGRQFSNSRSEMNVSTLELGDSALYLCASSLARGTSGTIGTDTQYFGPGTRLTVL.

Here the CDR3 DNA reads TGTGCCAGCAGCCCCCAGCGGGCACAGGGGAATGAGCAGTTCTTC. Amino acids: CASSPQRAQGNEQFF. V and J are TRBV28 and TRBJ2-1; D might be TRBD1 (7 bases). From germline, CDR1 is MDHEN and CDR2 SYDVKM. This CDR3 is 15 amino acids long. V lost 6 bases to trimming and J lost 7 bases, with 19 bases between them.

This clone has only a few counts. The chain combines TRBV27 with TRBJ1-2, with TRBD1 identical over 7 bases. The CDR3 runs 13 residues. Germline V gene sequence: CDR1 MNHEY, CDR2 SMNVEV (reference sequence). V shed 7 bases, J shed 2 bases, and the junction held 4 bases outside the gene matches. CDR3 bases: TGTGCCAGCAAGGACAGGTGGAACTATGGCTACACCTTC. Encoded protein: CASKDRWNYGYTF.

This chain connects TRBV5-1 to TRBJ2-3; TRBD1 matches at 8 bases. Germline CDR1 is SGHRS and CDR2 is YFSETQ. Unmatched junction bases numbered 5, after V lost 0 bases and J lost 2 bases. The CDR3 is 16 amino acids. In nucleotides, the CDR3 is TGCGCCAGCAGCTTGGGTGGGACAGGCCACACAGATACGCAGTATTTT. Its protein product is CASSLGGTGHTDTQYF.

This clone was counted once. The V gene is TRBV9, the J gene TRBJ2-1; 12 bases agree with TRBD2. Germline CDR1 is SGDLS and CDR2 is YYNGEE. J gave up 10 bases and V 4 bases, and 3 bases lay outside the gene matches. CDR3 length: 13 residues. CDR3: CASSTGLAGEQFF. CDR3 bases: TGTGCCAGCAGCACGGGACTAGCGGGCGAGCAGTTCTTC.

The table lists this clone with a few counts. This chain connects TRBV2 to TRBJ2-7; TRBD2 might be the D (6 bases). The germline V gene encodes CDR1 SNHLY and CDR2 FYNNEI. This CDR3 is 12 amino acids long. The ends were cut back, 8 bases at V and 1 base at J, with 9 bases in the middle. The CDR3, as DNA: TGTGCCAGCGGAGGGAGATCCTACGAGCAGTACTTC. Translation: CASGGRSYEQYF.

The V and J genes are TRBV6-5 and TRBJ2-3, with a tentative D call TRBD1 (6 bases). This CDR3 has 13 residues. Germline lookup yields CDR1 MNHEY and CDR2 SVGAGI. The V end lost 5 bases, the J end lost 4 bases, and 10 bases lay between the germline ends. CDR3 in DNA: TGTGCCAGCAGTAGGCAGGGGCCAGATACGCAGTATTTT. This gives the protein CASSRQGPDTQYF.

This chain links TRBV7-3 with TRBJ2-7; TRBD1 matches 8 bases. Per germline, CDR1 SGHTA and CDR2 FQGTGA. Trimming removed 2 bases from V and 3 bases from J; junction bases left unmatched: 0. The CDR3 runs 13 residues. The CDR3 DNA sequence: TGTGCCAGCAGCTTAGACAGGGGCTACGAGCAGTACTTC. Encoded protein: CASSLDRGYEQYF.

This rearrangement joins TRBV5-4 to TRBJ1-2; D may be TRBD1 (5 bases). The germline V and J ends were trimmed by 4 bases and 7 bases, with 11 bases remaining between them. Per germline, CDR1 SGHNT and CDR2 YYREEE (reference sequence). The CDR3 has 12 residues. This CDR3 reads CASSPEGSGYTF. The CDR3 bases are TGTGCCAGCAGCCCGGAGGGGAGTGGCTACACCTTC.

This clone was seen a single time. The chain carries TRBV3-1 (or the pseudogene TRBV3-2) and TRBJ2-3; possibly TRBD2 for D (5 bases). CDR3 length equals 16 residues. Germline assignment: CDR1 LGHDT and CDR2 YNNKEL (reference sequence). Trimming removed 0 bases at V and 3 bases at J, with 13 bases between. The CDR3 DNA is TGTGCCAGCAGCCAAGATTACACGGGAATGACAGATACGCAGTATTTT. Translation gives CASSQDYTGMTDTQYF.

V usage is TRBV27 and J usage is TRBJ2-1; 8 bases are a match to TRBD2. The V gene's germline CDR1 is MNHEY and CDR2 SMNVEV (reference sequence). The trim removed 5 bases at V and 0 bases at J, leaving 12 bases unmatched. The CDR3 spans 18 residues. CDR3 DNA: TGTGCCAGCAGTCGGGGGGGGGTGCGGGCAAGCTCCTACAATGAGCAGTTCTTC. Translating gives CASSRGGVRASSYNEQFF.

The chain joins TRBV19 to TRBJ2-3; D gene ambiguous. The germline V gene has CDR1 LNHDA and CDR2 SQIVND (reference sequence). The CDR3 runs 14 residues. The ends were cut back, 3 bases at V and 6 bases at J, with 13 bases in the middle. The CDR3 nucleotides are TGTGCCAGTAGTATTGGCCTCTCCGGGGATACGCAGTATTTT. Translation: CASSIGLSGDTQYF.

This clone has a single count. The CDR3 loop reads CASSEQPGLAGGSGELFF. CDR3 DNA: TGTGCCAGCAGTGAACAGCCGGGACTAGCGGGGGGGTCCGGGGAGCTGTTTTTT. The gene calls are TRBV25-1 and TRBJ2-2, with 16 bases matching TRBD2. CDR1 is MGHDK, CDR2 SYGVNS, per germline. J was trimmed by 6 bases and V by 2 bases; bases with no gene match: 6. The CDR3 sequence is 18 residues long.

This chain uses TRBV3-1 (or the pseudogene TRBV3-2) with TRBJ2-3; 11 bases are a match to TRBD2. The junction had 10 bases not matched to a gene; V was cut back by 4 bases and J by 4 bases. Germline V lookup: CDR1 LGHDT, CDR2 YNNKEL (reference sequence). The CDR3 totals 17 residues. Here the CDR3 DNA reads TGTGCCAGCAGCCGAAAACTAGCGGGAGCTTTCGCAGATACGCAGTATTTT. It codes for CASSRKLAGAFADTQYF.

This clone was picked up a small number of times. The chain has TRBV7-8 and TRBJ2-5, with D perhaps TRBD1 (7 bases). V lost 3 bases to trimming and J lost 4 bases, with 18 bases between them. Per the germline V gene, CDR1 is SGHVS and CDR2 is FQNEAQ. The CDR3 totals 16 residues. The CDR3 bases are TGTGCCAGCAGCTTTCGCCGCGGGACAGACCCAGAGACCCAGTACTTC. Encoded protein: CASSFRRGTDPETQYF.

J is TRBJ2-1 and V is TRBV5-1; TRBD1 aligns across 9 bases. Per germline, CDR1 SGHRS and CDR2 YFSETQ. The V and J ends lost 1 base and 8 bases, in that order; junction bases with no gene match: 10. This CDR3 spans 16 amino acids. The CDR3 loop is CASSLLGDRDGDEQFF. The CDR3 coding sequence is TGCGCCAGCAGCTTGCTCGGGGACAGGGACGGGGATGAGCAGTTCTTC.

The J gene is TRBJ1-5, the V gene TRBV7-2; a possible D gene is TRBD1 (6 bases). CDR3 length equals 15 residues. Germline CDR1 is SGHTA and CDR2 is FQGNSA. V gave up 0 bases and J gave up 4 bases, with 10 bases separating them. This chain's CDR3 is CASSLAGAANQPQHF. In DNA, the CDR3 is TGTGCCAGCAGCTTAGCGGGGGCAGCAAATCAGCCCCAGCATTTT. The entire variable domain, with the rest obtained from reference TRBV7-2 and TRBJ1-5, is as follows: GAGVSQSPSNKVTEKGKDVELRCDPISGHTALYWYRQSLGQGLEFLIYFQGNSAPDKSGLPSDRFSAERTGGSVSTLTIQRTQQEDSAVYLCASSLAGAANQPQHFGDGTRLSIL.

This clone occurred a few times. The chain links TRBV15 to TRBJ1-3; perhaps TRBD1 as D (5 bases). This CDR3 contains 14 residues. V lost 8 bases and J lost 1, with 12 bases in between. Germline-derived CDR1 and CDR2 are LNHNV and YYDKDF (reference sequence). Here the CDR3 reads CATVDRVSGNTIYF. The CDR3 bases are TGTGCCACCGTTGACAGAGTTTCTGGAAACACCATATATTTT.

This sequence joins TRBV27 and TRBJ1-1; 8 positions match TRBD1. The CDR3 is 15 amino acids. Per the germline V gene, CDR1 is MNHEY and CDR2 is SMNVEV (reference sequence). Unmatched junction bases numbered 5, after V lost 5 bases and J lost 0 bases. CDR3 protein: CASSTDREVNTEAFF. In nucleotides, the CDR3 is TGTGCCAGCAGTACGGACAGGGAAGTGAACACTGAAGCTTTCTTT.

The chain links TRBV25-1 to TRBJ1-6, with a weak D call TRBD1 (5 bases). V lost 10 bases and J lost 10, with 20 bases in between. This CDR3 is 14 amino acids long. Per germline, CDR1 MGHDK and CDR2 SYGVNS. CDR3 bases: TGTGCCACCACTACGGGGGGGATGAGCTCACCCCTCCACTTT. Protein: CATTTGGMSSPLHF.

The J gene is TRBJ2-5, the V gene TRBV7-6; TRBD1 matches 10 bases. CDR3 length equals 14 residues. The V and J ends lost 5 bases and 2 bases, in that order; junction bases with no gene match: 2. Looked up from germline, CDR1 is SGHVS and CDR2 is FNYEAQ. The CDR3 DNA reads TGTGCCAGCAGCCCGGACAGGGGGCAAGAGACCCAGTACTTC. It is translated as CASSPDRGQETQYF.

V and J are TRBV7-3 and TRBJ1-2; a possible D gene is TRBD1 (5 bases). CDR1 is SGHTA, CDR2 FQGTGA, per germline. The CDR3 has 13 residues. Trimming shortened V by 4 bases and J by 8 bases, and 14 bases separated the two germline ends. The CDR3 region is CASSSPGGGGYTF. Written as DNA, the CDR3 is TGTGCCAGCAGCTCCCCCGGGGGTGGCGGCTACACCTTC. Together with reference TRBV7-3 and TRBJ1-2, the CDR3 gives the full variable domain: GAGVSQTPSNKVTEKGKYVELRCDPISGHTALYWYRQSLGQGPEFLIYFQGTGAADDSGLPNDRFFAVRPEGSVSTLKIQRTERGDSAVYLCASSSPGGGGYTFGSGTRLTVV.